This T cell receptor beta chain came from a study of shared clonotypes between healthy human individuals. Recent vaccinations or acute infections were absent in the healthy HIV-negative adult donors. When replicate PCRs were run on sorted subsets, they used 150 to 250 ng DNA, about 30,000 T cell genomes. Some clones are missing from TCRdb's copy, which holds only in-frame ones; the method was immunoSEQ multiplex PCR. The data hold approximately 700,000 clones, with around 73% observed a single time. Trimming removed 6 bases from V and 5 bases from J; junction bases left unmatched: 6. The CDR3 length is 15 residues. The germline V gene has CDR1 SNHLY and CDR2 FYNNEI.

Sequenced sample: memory CD4+ T cells sorted from blood. The subset was: CD45RA-negative fraction. This clonotype was sampled from a woman under 40 in good health. This chain joins TRBV2 and TRBJ2-5; TRBD2 matches 13 bases. CDR3 in amino acids: CASSGTSGNGETQYF. CDR3 DNA: TGTGCCAGCAGCGGGACTAGCGGGAACGGGGAGACCCAGTACTTC.